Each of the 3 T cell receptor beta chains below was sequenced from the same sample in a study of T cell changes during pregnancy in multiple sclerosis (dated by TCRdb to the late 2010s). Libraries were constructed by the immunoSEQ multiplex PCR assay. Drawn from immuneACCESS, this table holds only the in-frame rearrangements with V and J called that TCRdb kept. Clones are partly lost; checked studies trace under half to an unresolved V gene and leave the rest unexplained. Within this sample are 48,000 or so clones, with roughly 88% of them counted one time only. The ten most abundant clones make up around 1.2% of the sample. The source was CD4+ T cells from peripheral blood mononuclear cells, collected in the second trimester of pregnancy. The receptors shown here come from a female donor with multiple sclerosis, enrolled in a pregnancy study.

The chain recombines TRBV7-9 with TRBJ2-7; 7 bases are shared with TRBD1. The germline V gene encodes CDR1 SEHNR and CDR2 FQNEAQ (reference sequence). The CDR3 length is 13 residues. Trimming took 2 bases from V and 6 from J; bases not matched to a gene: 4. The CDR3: CASSLTGAFEQYF. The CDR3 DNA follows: TGTGCCAGCAGCTTAACAGGGGCGTTCGAGCAGTACTTC.

The CDR3 is CASSFAGQGTGNTIYF. CDR3 DNA: TGTGCCAGCAGCTTCGCCGGACAGGGGACGGGAAACACCATATATTTT. V and J are TRBV11-2 and TRBJ1-3, with TRBD1 matching over 9 bases. The CDR3 is 16 residues long. The V gene's germline CDR1 is SGHAT and CDR2 FQNNGV. The V segment lost 3 bases and the J segment 4 bases; nucleotides outside the gene matches: 7.

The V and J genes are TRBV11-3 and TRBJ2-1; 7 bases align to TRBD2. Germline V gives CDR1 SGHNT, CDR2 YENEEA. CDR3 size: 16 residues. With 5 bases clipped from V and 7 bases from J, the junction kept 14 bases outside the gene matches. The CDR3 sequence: CASSPRRETYLNEQFF. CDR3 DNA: TGTGCCAGCAGCCCTAGGCGGGAGACGTATTTAAATGAGCAGTTCTTC.